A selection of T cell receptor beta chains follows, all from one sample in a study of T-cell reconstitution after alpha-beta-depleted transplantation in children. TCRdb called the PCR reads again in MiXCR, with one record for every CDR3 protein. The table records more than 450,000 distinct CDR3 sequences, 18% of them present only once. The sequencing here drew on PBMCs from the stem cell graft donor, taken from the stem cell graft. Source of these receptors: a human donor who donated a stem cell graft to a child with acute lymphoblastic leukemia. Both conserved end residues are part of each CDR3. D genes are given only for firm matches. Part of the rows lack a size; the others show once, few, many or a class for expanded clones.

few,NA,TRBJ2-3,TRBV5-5,TGTGCCAGCAGCTTGGCATTTGCGGATACAGATACGCAGTATTTT,CASSLAFADTDTQYF
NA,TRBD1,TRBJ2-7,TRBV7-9,TGTGCCAGCAGCTTAGCTACAGGGGGCTCCAACGAGCAGTACTTC,CASSLATGGSNEQYF
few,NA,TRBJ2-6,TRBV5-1,TGCGCCAGCCGCGTTCCACTCTCTGGGGCCAACGTCCTGACTTTC,CASRVPLSGANVLTF
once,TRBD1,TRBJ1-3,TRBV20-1,TGCAGTGCCCCGACAGGGTCCTCTGGAAACACCATATATTTT,CSAPTGSSGNTIYF
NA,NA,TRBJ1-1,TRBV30,TGTGCCTGGAGTATCACCGCAGGGGCCACTGAAGCTTTCTTT,CAWSITAGATEAFF
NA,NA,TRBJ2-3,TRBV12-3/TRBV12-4,TGTGCCAGCAGTTCGGATAGAAGCACAGATACGCAGTATTTT,CASSSDRSTDTQYF
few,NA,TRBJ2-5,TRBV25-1,TGTGCCAGCAGTGAATTTAGACCGGGTGGGGAGACCCAGTACTTC,CASSEFRPGGETQYF
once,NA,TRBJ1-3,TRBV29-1,TGCAGCGTACAGGGCACCCGCGGCTCTGGAAACACCATATATTTT,CSVQGTRGSGNTIYF
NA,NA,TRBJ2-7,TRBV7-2,TGTGCCAGCAGACCAGGGGGGGACGACGAGCAGTACTTC,CASRPGGDDEQYF
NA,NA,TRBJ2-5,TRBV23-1,TGCGCCAGCGCCACCGTGAGTCAAGAGACCCAGTACTTC,CASATVSQETQYF
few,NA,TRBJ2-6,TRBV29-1,TGCAGCGCCAAGCAGTCTGGGGCCAACGTCCTGACTTTC,CSAKQSGANVLTF
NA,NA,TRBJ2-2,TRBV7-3,TGTGCCAGCAGCTTACCCTGGAACACCGGGGAGCTGTTTTTT,CASSLPWNTGELFF
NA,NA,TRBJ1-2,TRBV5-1,TGCGCCAGCAGCTTGGCCTCTTGGGAAGGGCCTGGCTACACCTTC,CASSLASWEGPGYTF
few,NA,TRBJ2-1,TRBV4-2,TGTGCCAGCAGCCCTGGGAGGAATGAGCAGTTCTTC,CASSPGRNEQFF
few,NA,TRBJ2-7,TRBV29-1,TGCAGCGTTGAGGTCCCGGGACAACCTAACTACGAGCAGTACTTC,CSVEVPGQPNYEQYF
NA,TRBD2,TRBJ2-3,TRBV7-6,TGTGCCAGCAGCTTAGATCACCCAAGCGGGAGGGCCACAGATACGCAGTATTTT,CASSLDHPSGRATDTQYF
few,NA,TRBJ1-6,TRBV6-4,TGTGCCAGCAGTGGGGACAATAATTCACCCCTCCACTTT,CASSGDNNSPLHF
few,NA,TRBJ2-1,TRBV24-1,TGTGCCACCAGTGATCGTAGTCGGTCGGGATTCTCCTACAATGAGCAGTTCTTC,CATSDRSRSGFSYNEQFF
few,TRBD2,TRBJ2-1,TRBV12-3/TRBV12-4,TGTGCCAGCAGCCTTAGCGGGAGCGTTAACAATGAGCAGTTCTTC,CASSLSGSVNNEQFF
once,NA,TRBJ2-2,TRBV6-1,TGTGCCAGCAGGGCGGAGGGGCCGAGCGGGGAGCTGTTTTTT,CASRAEGPSGELFF
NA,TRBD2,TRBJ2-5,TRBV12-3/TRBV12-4,TGTGCCGGAGGGACTAGTGAGGAGACCCAGTACTTC,CAGGTSEETQYF
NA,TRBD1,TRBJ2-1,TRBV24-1,TGTGCCACCAGTGATTCTACAGGGGACAGCTACAATGAGCAGTTCTTC,CATSDSTGDSYNEQFF
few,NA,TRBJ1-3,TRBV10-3,TGTGCCATGTCCGATTCGAGAAACACCATATATTTT,CAMSDSRNTIYF
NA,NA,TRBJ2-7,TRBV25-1,TGTGCCAGCAGTCGCCAGCCCTACGAGCAGTACTTC,CASSRQPYEQYF
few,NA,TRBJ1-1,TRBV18,TGTGCCAGCTCACCTTCGGTAGGGAACGCTGAAGCTTTCTTT,CASSPSVGNAEAFF
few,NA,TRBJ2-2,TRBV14,TGTGCCAGCAGCCCGACAGGATTAAACACCGGGGAGCTGTTTTTT,CASSPTGLNTGELFF
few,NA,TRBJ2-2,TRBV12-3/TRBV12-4,TGTGCCAGCAGTTTTACGAGGGGAAACACCGGGGAGCTGTTTTTT,CASSFTRGNTGELFF
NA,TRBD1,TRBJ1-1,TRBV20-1,TGCAGTGCTTCCGGGACAGGGGGTTCTGAAGCTTTCTTT,CSASGTGGSEAFF